This passage covers 12 T cell receptor beta chains from one sample sequenced in a study of OX40 agonist ivuxolimab in advanced cancers. TCRdb's table, derived via immunoSEQ multiplex PCR, lists solely in-frame clones and lacks some. The data contain about 100,000 clones, approximately 80% of them seen just once; the ten biggest clones take up roughly 5.4%. The sample consisted of CD4+ or CD8+ T cells sorted from blood, taken in a trial of the OX40 agonist ivuxolimab. Receptors were obtained from an adult with an advanced solid tumor such as melanoma, head and neck, liver or kidney cancer.

The J gene is TRBJ2-1, the V gene TRBV4-2; 9 bases map to TRBD2. CDR3 length equals 17 residues. The V and J ends lost 1 base and 4 bases, in that order; junction bases with no gene match: 8. Germline CDR1 and CDR2: LGHNA and YNFKEQ. CDR3 nucleotides: TGTGCCAGCAGCCAAGGAGGAGCGGGAGGAGGATACAATGAGCAGTTCTTC. Amino acids: CASSQGGAGGGYNEQFF.

V is TRBV11-2 and J is TRBJ2-7; 8 positions match TRBD1. CDR3 length: 16 amino acids. CDR1 SGHAT and CDR2 FQNNGV come from the germline V gene. The J segment lost 2 bases and the V segment lost 0 bases, leaving 6 bases of the junction unmatched. The CDR3 DNA reads TGTGCCAGCAGCTTAGATAGGGACAGGTTTACCTACGAGCAGTACTTC. It codes for CASSLDRDRFTYEQYF.

The chain joins TRBV18 to TRBJ1-4; D remains ambiguous. Per germline, CDR1 KGHSH and CDR2 LQKENI. The CDR3 loop spans 17 amino acids. Trimming stripped 3 bases from V and 3 bases from J, with 17 bases between. The CDR3 loop is CASSPNDLEVANEKLFF. CDR3 nucleotides: TGTGCCAGCTCACCGAATGACCTCGAGGTAGCTAATGAAAAACTGTTTTTT.

This sequence joins TRBV29-1 and TRBJ2-7, with D perhaps assigned TRBD1 or TRBD2 (5 bases each). The CDR3 loop spans 12 amino acids. The germline gives CDR1 SQVTM, CDR2 ANQGSEA. The V and J ends lost 3 bases and 2 bases respectively, with 8 bases between them. CDR3 DNA sequence: TGCAGCGTTGACCTGGGGGCCTACGAGCAGTACTTC. It encodes CSVDLGAYEQYF.

The chain recombines TRBV9 with TRBJ2-1, with no clear D. CDR1 is SGDLS, CDR2 YYNGEE, per germline. V dropped 3 bases and J dropped 0 bases, with 10 bases sitting between them. This CDR3 contains 15 residues. This CDR3 is CASSDPLSSYNEQFF. In DNA form, the CDR3 reads TGTGCCAGCAGCGACCCCCTGAGCTCCTACAATGAGCAGTTCTTC. The full variable domain, rest sourced from reference TRBV9 and TRBJ2-1, is DSGVTQTPKHLITATGQRVTLRCSPRSGDLSVYWYQQSLDQGLQFLIQYYNGEERAKGNILERFSAQQFPDLHSELNLSSLELGDSALYFCASSDPLSSYNEQFFGPGTRLTVL.

This clone was observed a handful of times. This chain links TRBV6-1 with TRBJ1-5; D gene uncertain. Germline values: CDR1 MNHNS, CDR2 SASEGT. V was trimmed by 6 bases and J by 8 bases, leaving 11 bases between them. The CDR3 has 12 amino acids. The CDR3 nucleotides are TGTGCCAGCAGATCCCTTCTGGAGCCCCAGCATTTT. This codes for CASRSLLEPQHF.

The chain employs TRBV30 and TRBJ2-7; D unresolved. This CDR3 spans 11 amino acids. The ends were cut back, 0 bases at V and 4 bases at J, with 4 bases in the middle. Germline V gene data show CDR1 as GTSNPN and CDR2 as SVGIG (reference sequence). The CDR3 protein is CAWSVRYEQYF. The CDR3 nucleotides read TGTGCCTGGAGTGTCAGATACGAGCAGTACTTC.

The chain combines TRBV5-1 with TRBJ2-2; D not resolved. V lost 6 bases to trimming and J lost 6 bases, with 12 bases between them. Germline CDR1 reads SGHRS; CDR2 reads YFSETQ. The CDR3 is 13 residues long. The CDR3 DNA reads TGCGCCAGCACCTCTCTCGGGTCCGGGGAGCTGTTTTTT. It yields the protein CASTSLGSGELFF.

The chain joins TRBV10-2 to TRBJ2-7, with 9 bases that match TRBD1. The CDR3 extends over 14 amino acids. Looked up from germline, CDR1 is WSHSY and CDR2 is SAAADI. J was trimmed by 1 base and V by 7 bases; bases with no gene match: 5. CDR3 loop: CASTPGQGSYEQYF. CDR3 coding DNA: TGCGCCAGCACCCCGGGACAGGGTTCCTACGAGCAGTACTTC.

The V call is TRBV6-5, the J call TRBJ2-1; 8 nucleotides line up with TRBD1. The CDR3 runs to 14 residues. V lost 10 bases and J lost 1; bases outside the gene matches: 6. Germline V gives CDR1 MNHEY, CDR2 SVGAGI. The DNA for the CDR3 is TGTGCCACCTCAAGACAGGGGTCCTACAATGAGCAGTTCTTC. Its protein is CATSRQGSYNEQFF.

This clone was recorded once. The V gene is TRBV6-5, the J gene TRBJ2-7, with TRBD2 matching 10 bases. The junction had 10 bases not matched to a gene; V was cut back by 5 bases and J by 6 bases. Germline V CDR1 and CDR2: MNHEY, SVGAGI. This CDR3 has 15 amino acids. The CDR3 spells CASSPGPAGGREQYF. CDR3 bases: TGTGCCAGCAGTCCCGGCCCAGCGGGGGGGCGCGAGCAGTACTTC.

The genes are TRBV5-8 and TRBJ1-1; tentatively, D is TRBD1 (5 bases). V lost 2 bases, J lost 0 bases, and 11 bases lay in between. Germline CDR1 reads SGHTS; CDR2 reads YDEGEE. The CDR3 has 15 amino acids. CDR3 DNA: TGTGCCAGCAGCTTTTTATTGACAGTGAACACTGAAGCTTTCTTT. It specifies CASSFLLTVNTEAFF.